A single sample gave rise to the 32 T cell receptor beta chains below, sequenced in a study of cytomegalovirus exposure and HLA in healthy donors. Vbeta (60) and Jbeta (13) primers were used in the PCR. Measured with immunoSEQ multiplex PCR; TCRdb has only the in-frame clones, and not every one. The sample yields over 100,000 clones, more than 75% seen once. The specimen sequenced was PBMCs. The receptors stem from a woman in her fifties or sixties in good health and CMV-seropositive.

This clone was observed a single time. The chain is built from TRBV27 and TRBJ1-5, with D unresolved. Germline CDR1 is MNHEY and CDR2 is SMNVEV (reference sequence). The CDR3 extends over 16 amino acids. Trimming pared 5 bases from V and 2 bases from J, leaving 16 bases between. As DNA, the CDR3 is TGTGCCAGCAGTACGAACTACGTAGGCGGCAATCAGCCCCAGCATTTT. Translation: CASSTNYVGGNQPQHF.

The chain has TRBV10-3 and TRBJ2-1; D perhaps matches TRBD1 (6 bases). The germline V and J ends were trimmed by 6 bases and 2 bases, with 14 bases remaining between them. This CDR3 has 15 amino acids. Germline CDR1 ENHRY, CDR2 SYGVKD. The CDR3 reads CAIRPTGTPYNEQFF. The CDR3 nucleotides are TGTGCCATCAGACCTACAGGGACCCCCTACAATGAGCAGTTCTTC.

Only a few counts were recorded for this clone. The CDR3 DNA sequence: TGTGCCAGCAGCGTAGGGTACACCGCCAATGAGCAGTTCTTC. Translated: CASSVGYTANEQFF. This chain joins TRBV9 and TRBJ2-1; D ambiguous. V lost 0 bases to trimming and J lost 6 bases, with 10 bases between them. This CDR3 has 14 amino acids. Germline CDR1 is SGDLS and CDR2 is YYNGEE.

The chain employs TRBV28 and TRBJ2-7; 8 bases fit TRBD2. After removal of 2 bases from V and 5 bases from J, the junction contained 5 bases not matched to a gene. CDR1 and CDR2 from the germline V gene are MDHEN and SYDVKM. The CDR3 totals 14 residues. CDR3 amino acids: CASSLPAGAHEQYF. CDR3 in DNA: TGTGCCAGCAGTTTACCAGCGGGAGCCCACGAGCAGTACTTC.

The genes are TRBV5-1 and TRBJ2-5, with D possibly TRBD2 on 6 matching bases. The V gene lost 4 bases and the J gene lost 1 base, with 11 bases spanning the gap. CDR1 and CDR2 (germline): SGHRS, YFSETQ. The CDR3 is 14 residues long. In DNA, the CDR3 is TGCGCCAGCAGCCCGGGACTTTTCCAAGAGACCCAGTACTTC. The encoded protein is CASSPGLFQETQYF.

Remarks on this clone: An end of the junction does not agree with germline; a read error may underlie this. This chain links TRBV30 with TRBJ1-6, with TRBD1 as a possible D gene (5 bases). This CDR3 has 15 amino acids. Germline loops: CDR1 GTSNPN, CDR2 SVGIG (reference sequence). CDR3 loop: CAYDHSRAYNSPLHF. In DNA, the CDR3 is TGTGCCTACGACCACTCCAGGGCCTACAATTCACCCCTCCACTTT.

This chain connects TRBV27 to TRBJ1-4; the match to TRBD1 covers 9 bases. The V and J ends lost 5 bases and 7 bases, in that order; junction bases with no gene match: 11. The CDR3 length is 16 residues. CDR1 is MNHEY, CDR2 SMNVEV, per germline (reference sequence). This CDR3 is CASSPGAGQGSEKLFF. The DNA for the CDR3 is TGTGCCAGCAGTCCAGGGGCAGGACAGGGGTCTGAAAAACTGTTTTTT.

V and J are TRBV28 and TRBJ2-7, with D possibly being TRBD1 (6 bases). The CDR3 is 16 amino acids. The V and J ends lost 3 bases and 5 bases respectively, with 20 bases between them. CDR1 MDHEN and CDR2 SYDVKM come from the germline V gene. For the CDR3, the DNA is TGTGCCAGCAGTTTCCACCTCGGGACAAGGTCCGACGAGCAGTACTTC. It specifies CASSFHLGTRSDEQYF.

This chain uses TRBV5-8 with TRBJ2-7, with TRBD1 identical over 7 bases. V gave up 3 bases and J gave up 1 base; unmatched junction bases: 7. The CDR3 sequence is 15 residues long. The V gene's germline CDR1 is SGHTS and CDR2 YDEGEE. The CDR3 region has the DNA TGTGCCAGCAGCTCCACAGGGGAAGAGTCCTACGAGCAGTACTTC. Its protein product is CASSSTGEESYEQYF.

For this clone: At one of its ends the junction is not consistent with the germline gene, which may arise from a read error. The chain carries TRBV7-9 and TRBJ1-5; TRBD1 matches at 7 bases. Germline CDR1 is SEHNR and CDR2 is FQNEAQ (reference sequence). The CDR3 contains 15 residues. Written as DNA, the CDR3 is TGTTCCAGCAGCTCGGAAGAGGGGGCGTTGGAGCCCCAGCATTTT. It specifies CSSSSEEGALEPQHF.

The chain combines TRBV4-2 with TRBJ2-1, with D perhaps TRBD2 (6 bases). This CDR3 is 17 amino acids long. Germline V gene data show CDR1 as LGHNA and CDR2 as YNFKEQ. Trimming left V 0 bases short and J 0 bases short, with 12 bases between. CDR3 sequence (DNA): TGTGCCAGCAGCCAAGAGTCGCTAGCGTTCTCCTACAATGAGCAGTTCTTC. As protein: CASSQESLAFSYNEQFF.

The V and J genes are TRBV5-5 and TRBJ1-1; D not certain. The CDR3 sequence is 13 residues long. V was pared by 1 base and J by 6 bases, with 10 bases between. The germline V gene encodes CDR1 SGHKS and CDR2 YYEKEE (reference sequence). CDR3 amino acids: CASSLIFLAEAFF. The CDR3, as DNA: TGTGCCAGCAGCTTGATTTTCCTCGCTGAAGCTTTCTTT.

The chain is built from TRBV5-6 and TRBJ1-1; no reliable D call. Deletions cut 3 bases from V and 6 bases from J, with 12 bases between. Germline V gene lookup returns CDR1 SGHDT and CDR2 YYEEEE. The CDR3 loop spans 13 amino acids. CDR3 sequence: CASSYTPSAEAFF. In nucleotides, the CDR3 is TGTGCCAGCAGCTATACTCCGTCGGCTGAAGCTTTCTTT.

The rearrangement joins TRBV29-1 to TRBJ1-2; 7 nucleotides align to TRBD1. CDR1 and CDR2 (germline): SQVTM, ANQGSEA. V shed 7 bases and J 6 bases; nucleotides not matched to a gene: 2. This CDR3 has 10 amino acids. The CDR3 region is CSGTGDGYTF. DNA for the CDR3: TGCAGCGGGACAGGCGATGGCTACACCTTC.

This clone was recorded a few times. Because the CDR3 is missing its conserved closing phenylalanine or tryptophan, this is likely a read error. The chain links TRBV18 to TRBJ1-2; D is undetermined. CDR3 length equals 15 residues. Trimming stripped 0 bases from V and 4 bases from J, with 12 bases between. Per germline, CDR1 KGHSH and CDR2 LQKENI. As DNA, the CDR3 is TGTGCCAGCTCACCACCCTCGGGATCCCTCTATGGCTACACCCTC. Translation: CASSPPSGSLYGYTL.

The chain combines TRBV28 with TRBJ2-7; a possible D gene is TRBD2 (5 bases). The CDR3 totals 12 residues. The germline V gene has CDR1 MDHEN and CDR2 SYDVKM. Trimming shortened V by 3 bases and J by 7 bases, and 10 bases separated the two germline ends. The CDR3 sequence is CASSFSTGEQYF. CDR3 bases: TGTGCCAGCAGTTTTTCCACGGGGGAGCAGTACTTC.

CDR3 protein: CAISELNSNYGYTF. DNA of the CDR3: TGTGCCATCAGTGAGTTAAATAGTAACTATGGCTACACCTTC. The chain couples TRBV10-3 to TRBJ1-2, with no clear D. This CDR3 has 14 residues. Deletions cut 1 base from V and 1 base from J, with 7 bases between. Germline V CDR1 and CDR2: ENHRY, SYGVKD.

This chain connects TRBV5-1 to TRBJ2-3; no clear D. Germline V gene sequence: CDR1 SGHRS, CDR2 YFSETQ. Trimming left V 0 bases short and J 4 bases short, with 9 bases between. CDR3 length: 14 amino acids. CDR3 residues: CASSLVARSDTQYF. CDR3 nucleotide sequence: TGCGCCAGCAGCTTGGTGGCCCGCTCAGATACGCAGTATTTT.

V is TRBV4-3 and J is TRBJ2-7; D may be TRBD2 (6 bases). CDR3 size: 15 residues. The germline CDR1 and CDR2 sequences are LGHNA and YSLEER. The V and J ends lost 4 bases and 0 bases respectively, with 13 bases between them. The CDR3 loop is CASSRGTLASYEQYF. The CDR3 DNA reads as TGCGCCAGCAGCCGCGGGACTCTGGCCTCCTACGAGCAGTACTTC.

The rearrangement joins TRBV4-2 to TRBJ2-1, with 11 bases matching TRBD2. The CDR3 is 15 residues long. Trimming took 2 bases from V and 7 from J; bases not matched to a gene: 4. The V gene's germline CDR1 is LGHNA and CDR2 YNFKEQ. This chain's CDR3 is CASSQRTSGFNEQFF. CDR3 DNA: TGTGCCAGCAGCCAAAGGACTAGCGGGTTTAATGAGCAGTTCTTC.

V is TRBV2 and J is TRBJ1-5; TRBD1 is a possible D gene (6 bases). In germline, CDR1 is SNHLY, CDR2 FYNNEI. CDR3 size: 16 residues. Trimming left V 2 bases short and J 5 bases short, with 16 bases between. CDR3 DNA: TGTGCCAGCAGTGAATCACTCCAGGGGTGGGATCAGCCCCAGCATTTT. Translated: CASSESLQGWDQPQHF.

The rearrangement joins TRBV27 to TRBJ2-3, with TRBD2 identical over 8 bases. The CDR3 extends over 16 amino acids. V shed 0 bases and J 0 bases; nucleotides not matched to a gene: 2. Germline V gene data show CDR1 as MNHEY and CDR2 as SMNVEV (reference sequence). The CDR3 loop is CASSLSAGASTDTQYF. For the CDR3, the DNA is TGTGCCAGCAGTTTATCAGCGGGGGCTAGCACAGATACGCAGTATTTT.

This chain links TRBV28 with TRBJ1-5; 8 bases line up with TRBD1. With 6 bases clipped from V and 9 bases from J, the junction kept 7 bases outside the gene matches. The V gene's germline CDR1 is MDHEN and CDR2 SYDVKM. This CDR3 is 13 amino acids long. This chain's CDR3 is CASRAQGGLPQHF. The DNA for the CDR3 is TGTGCCAGCAGAGCACAGGGGGGTTTGCCCCAGCATTTT. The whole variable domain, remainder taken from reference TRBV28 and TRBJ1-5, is DVKVTQSSRYLVKRTGEKVFLECVQDMDHENMFWYRQDPGLGLRLIYFSYDVKMKEKGDIPEGYSVSREKKERFSLILESASTNQTSMYLCASRAQGGLPQHFGDGTRLSIL.

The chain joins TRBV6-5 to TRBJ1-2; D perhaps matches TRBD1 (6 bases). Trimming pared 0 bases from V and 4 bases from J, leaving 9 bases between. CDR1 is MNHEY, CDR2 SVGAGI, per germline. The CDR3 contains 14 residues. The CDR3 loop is CASSYSRTAYGYTF. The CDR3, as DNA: TGTGCCAGCAGTTACTCCCGGACAGCCTATGGCTACACCTTC.

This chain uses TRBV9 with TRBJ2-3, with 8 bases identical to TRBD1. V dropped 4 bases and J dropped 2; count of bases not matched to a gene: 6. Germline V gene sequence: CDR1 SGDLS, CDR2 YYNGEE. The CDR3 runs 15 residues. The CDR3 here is CASSIDRGHTDTQYF. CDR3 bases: TGTGCCAGCAGCATCGACAGGGGCCACACAGATACGCAGTATTTT.

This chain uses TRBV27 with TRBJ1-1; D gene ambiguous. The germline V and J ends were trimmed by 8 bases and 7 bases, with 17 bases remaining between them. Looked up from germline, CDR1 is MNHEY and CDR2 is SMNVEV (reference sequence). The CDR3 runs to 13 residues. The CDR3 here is CASGGSGRGEAFF. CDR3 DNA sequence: TGTGCCAGCGGAGGGAGCGGGCGGGGTGAAGCTTTCTTT.

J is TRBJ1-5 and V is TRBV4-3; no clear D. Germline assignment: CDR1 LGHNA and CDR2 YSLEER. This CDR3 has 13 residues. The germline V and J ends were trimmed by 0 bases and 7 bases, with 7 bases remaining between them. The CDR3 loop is CASSQDWEQPQHF. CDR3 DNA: TGCGCCAGCAGCCAAGATTGGGAGCAGCCCCAGCATTTT.

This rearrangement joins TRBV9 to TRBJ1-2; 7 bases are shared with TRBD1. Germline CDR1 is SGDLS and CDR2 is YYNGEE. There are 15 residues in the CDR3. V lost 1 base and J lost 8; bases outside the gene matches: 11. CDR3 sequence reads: CASSVNTGAEDGYTF. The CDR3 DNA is TGTGCCAGCAGCGTAAACACAGGGGCTGAAGACGGCTACACCTTC.

The CDR3 sequence: CASSLFSGSHEQYF. In DNA form, the CDR3 reads TGTGCCAGCAGCTTATTTTCAGGGTCCCACGAGCAGTACTTC. This chain uses TRBV11-2 with TRBJ2-7, with D possibly TRBD1 on 5 matching bases. CDR1 SGHAT and CDR2 FQNNGV come from the germline V gene. V gave up 2 bases and J gave up 5 bases, with 13 bases separating them. The CDR3 runs 14 residues. Drawing the rest from reference TRBV11-2 and TRBJ2-7, the complete variable domain is EAGVAQSPRYKIIEKRQSVAFWCNPISGHATLYWYQQILGQGPKLLIQFQNNGVVDDSQLPKDRFSAERLKGVDSTLKIQPAKLEDSAVYLCASSLFSGSHEQYFGPGTRLTVT.

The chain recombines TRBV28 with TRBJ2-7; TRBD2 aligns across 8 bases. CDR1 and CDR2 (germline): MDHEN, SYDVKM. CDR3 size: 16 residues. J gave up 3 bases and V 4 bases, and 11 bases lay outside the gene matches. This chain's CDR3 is CASSSWTSYRFYEQYF. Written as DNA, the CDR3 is TGTGCCAGCAGTTCTTGGACTAGCTACAGGTTCTACGAGCAGTACTTC.

In DNA form, the CDR3 reads TGTGCCAGCAGTTTCGAACGACTAGACGCAGATACGCAGTATTTT. It codes for CASSFERLDADTQYF. This rearrangement joins TRBV27 to TRBJ2-3; TRBD2 is a possible D gene (6 bases). The CDR3 sequence is 15 residues long. Germline V gene lookup returns CDR1 MNHEY and CDR2 SMNVEV (reference sequence). V gave up 3 bases and J gave up 4 bases, with 14 bases separating them.

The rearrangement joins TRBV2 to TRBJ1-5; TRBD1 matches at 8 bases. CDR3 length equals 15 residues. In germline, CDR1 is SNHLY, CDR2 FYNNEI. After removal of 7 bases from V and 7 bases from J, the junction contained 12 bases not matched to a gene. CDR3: CASILDRGEGQPQHF. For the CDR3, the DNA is TGTGCCAGCATTCTCGACAGGGGAGAAGGGCAGCCCCAGCATTTT.